The clone carrying this TCR beta chain was detected once. As yet, its antigen is unknown. The sample is drawn from a study of radiotherapy plus CTLA-4 blockade in lung cancer. Overall study: Objective responses were seen in roughly 20% of patients, disease control in more than 30%. Regarding the study as a whole: Among blood TCR repertoires after radiotherapy plus ipilimumab, tumor-derived clones expanded. Early shifts in blood T cell clones, with interferon-beta, reportedly predicted response best.

The data were produced by immunoSEQ multiplex PCR, yet TCRdb's version contains in-frame clones alone and is incomplete. The repertoire has tens of thousands of clones, more than 80% of them found once; the top ten carry about 0.79%. Patients with chemo-refractory metastatic non-small-cell lung cancer received focal radiation plus CTLA-4 blockade with ipilimumab. V gave up 3 bases and J gave up 1 base; unmatched junction bases: 5. Germline values: CDR1 MDHEN, CDR2 SYDVKM. This CDR3 has 17 residues. Sequenced material: peripheral blood, taken from a patient treated with radiotherapy plus ipilimumab. J is TRBJ2-7 and V is TRBV28, with 14 bases aligning to TRBD2. This sequence originates from a human donor with non-small cell lung cancer who had stable disease on radiotherapy plus ipilimumab. The CDR3 reads CASSLSWTSGRSYEQYF. DNA of the CDR3: TGTGCCAGCAGTTTGAGTTGGACTAGCGGGAGGTCCTACGAGCAGTACTTC. The full variable domain, with the rest looked up from reference TRBV28 and TRBJ2-7, is DVKVTQSSRYLVKRTGEKVFLECVQDMDHENMFWYRQDPGLGLRLIYFSYDVKMKEKGDIPEGYSVSREKKERFSLILESASTNQTSMYLCASSLSWTSGRSYEQYFGPGTRLTVT.